Shown below are 9 T cell receptor beta chains from a single sample sequenced in a study of T cell changes during pregnancy in multiple sclerosis. Generated by immunoSEQ multiplex PCR, the TCRdb table keeps only in-frame clones and is missing some. The sample carries roughly 100,000 clones, roughly 90% recorded once. Sequencing was performed on peripheral blood, taken after pregnancy. Source of these receptors: a female donor with multiple sclerosis, enrolled in a pregnancy study.

The V gene is TRBV18, the J gene TRBJ1-1; 7 nucleotides align to TRBD1. Germline V gene lookup returns CDR1 KGHSH and CDR2 LQKENI. J was trimmed by 1 base and V by 3 bases; bases with no gene match: 11. CDR3 length equals 17 residues. The CDR3 sequence is CASSPLGTGAKNTEAFF. CDR3 bases: TGTGCCAGCTCACCCCTAGGTACAGGGGCTAAGAACACTGAAGCTTTCTTT.

The chain carries TRBV6-5 and TRBJ2-7; perhaps TRBD1 as D (6 bases). In germline, CDR1 is MNHEY, CDR2 SVGAGI. Trimming left V 2 bases short and J 3 bases short, with 17 bases between. This CDR3 comprises 16 residues. CDR3 loop: CASSYPKTGSIYEQYF. The DNA for the CDR3 is TGTGCCAGCAGTTACCCGAAAACAGGGAGTATCTACGAGCAGTACTTC.

This rearrangement joins TRBV6-1 to TRBJ2-1; 9 bases align to TRBD1. Per germline, CDR1 MNHNS and CDR2 SASEGT. Trimming took 1 base from V and 4 from J; bases not matched to a gene: 2. This CDR3 is 15 amino acids long. The CDR3 sequence is CASSEDGTGYNEQFF. The CDR3 DNA follows: TGTGCCAGCAGTGAAGATGGGACAGGGTACAATGAGCAGTTCTTC.

The chain employs TRBV28 and TRBJ2-1, with 7 positions matching TRBD2. The CDR3 loop spans 14 amino acids. V shed 6 bases, J shed 7 bases, and the junction held 9 bases outside the gene matches. Germline-derived CDR1 and CDR2 are MDHEN and SYDVKM. The CDR3 sequence is CASRGLAEGNEQFF. The CDR3 DNA reads as TGTGCCAGCAGGGGTCTAGCGGAGGGAAATGAGCAGTTCTTC.

This chain links TRBV27 with TRBJ2-7; perhaps TRBD1 as D (6 bases). V lost 1 base, J lost 3 bases, and 16 bases lay in between. Germline CDR1 MNHEY, CDR2 SMNVEV (reference sequence). CDR3 size: 16 residues. The DNA of the CDR3 is TGTGCCAGCAGTTTATGGTTAACAGGGAAAAACTACGAGCAGTACTTC. Its translation is CASSLWLTGKNYEQYF.

The gene calls are TRBV15 and TRBJ1-2, with D possibly matching TRBD1 (6 bases). This CDR3 has 14 residues. Germline CDR1 and CDR2: LNHNV and YYDKDF (reference sequence). V gave up 1 base and J gave up 6 bases, with 12 bases separating them. The CDR3: CATSRVAGAHGYTF. The DNA of the CDR3 is TGTGCCACCAGCAGAGTGGCGGGGGCCCATGGCTACACCTTC.

This clone was counted once. This chain connects TRBV5-1 to TRBJ2-1; TRBD2 aligns across 7 bases. The trim removed 0 bases at V and 5 bases at J, leaving 5 bases unmatched. This CDR3 is 15 amino acids long. Germline CDR1 and CDR2: SGHRS and YFSETQ. The CDR3 sequence is CASSLEAGRHNEQFF. CDR3 nucleotides: TGCGCCAGCAGCTTGGAAGCGGGACGTCACAATGAGCAGTTCTTC.

The chain joins TRBV4-1 to TRBJ2-1; D gene uncertain. The CDR3 contains 16 residues. From germline, CDR1 is MGHRA and CDR2 YSYEKL. V was pared by 11 bases and J by 1 base, with 21 bases between. Written as DNA, the CDR3 is TGCGCCGCCGCGGATCTTAATATAGTGTCCTACAATGAGCAGTTCTTC. This sequence encodes CAAADLNIVSYNEQFF.

The rearrangement joins TRBV6-1 to TRBJ2-5, with D maybe TRBD2 (5 bases). This CDR3 is built from 14 residues. Between the trimmed V and J ends, which lost 7 bases and 7 bases, there was a span of 19 bases. Germline CDR1 is MNHNS and CDR2 is SASEGT. CDR3 bases: TGTGCCAGCACATCGAGCGGAAGTGCTACGACCCAGTACTTC. Translated, it gives CASTSSGSATTQYF.